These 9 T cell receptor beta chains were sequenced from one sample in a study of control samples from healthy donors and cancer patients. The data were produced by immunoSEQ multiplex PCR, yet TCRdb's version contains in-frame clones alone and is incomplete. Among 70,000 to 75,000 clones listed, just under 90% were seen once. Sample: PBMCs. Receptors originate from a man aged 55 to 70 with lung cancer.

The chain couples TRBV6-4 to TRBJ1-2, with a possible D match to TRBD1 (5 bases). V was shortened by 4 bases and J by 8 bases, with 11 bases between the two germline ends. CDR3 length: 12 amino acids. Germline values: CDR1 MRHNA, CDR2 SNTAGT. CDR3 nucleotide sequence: TGTGCCAGCAGTGGAGGGGAGTACGGCTACACCTTC. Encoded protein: CASSGGEYGYTF.

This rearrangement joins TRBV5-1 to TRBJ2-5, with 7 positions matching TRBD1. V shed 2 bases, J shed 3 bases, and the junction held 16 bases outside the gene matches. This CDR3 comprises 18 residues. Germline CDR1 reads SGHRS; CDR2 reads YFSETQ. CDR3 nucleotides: TGCGCCAGCAGCTTTGGACAGGTTCTTGGGTTGTCGGAAGAGACCCAGTACTTC. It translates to CASSFGQVLGLSEETQYF.

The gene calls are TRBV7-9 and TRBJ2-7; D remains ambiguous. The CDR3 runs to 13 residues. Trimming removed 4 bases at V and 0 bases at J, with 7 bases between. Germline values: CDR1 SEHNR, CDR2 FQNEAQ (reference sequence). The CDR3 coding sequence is TGTGCCAGCAGCTCATTTAGCTCCTACGAGCAGTACTTC. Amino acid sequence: CASSSFSSYEQYF.

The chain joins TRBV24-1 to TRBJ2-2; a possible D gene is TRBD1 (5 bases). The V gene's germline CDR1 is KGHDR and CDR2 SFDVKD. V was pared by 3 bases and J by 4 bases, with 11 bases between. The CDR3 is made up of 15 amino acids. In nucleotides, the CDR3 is TGTGCCACCAGTGATCCGCGACAGCCCACCGGGGAGCTGTTTTTT. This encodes CATSDPRQPTGELFF.

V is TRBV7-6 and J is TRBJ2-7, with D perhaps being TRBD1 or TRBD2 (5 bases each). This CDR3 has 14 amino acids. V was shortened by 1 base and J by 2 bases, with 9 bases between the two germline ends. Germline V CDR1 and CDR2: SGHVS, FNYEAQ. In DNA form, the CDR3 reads TGTGCCAGCAGCTTAGGAGGGGCCCCCTACGAGCAGTACTTC. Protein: CASSLGGAPYEQYF.

CDR3 amino acids: CASSNQGSAGNTIYF. The CDR3 nucleotides read TGTGCCAGCAGTAACCAGGGTTCCGCGGGAAACACCATATATTTT. This chain links TRBV5-8 with TRBJ1-3; possible D gene TRBD1, 5 bases. The germline V gene encodes CDR1 SGHTS and CDR2 YDEGEE. The CDR3 covers 15 residues. V dropped 5 bases and J dropped 4 bases, with 16 bases sitting between them.

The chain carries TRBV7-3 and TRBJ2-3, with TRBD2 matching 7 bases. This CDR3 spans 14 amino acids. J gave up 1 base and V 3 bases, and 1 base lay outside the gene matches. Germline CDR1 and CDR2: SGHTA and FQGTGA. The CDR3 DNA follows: TGTGCCAGCAGCTTCACTAGCGGCACAGATACGCAGTATTTT. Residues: CASSFTSGTDTQYF.

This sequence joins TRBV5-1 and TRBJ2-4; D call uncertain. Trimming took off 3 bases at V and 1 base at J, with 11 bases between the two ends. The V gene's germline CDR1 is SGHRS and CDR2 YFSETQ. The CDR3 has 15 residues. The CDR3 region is CASSSTAGAKNIQYF. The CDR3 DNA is TGCGCCAGCAGCTCGACGGCCGGGGCCAAAAACATTCAGTACTTC. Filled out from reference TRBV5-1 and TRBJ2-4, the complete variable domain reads KAGVTQTPRYLIKTRGQQVTLSCSPISGHRSVSWYQQTPGQGLQFLFEYFSETQRNKGNFPGRFSGRQFSNSRSEMNVSTLELGDSALYLCASSSTAGAKNIQYFGAGTRLSVL.

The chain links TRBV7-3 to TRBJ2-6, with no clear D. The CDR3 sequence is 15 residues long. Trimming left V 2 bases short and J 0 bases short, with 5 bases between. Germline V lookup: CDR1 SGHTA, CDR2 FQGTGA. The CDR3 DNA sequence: TGTGCCAGCAGCTTAGAGAGCTCTGGGGCCAACGTCCTGACTTTC. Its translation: CASSLESSGANVLTF.